The rows below give T cell receptor beta chains drawn from one sample of a study of T cells after yellow fever vaccination. MiXCR was run by TCRdb on the 5' RACE reads, yielding one entry per CDR3 protein. The profile shows about 550,000 distinct CDR3 sequences, about 19% of them singletons. Sequenced material: PBMCs, taken 15 days after the yellow fever booster vaccination. These TCRs come from a man aged 30 to 39 who received the YFV17D yellow fever vaccine. The CDR3 runs from the conserved cysteine through the conserved F or W. D genes are given only for firm matches. Clone size is stated in some rows and not others, as once, few, many or a class when expanded.

size	V	J	D	DNA	CDR3
NA	TRBV12-3/TRBV12-4	TRBJ1-1	NA	TGTGCCAGCAGTACCGGCTCGTTCTTCCGATCAGCAGCTTTCTTT	CASSTGSFFRSAAFF
few	TRBV12-3/TRBV12-4	TRBJ2-1	NA	TGTGCCAGCAGTCCTCAATCCATGCGCTCCTACAATGAGCAGTTCTTC	CASSPQSMRSYNEQFF
NA	TRBV6-1	TRBJ1-4	NA	TGTGCCAGCAGCCGGGTGCCAGTTACTAAGAATAATGAAAAACTGTTTTTT	CASSRVPVTKNNEKLFF
NA	TRBV5-5	TRBJ1-4	NA	TGTGCCAGCAGCTTGGACCCCGGGCCCCCCGAAAAACTGTTTTTT	CASSLDPGPPEKLFF
many	TRBV7-6	TRBJ1-4	NA	TGTGCCAGCAGCGACGGACGGTTAAATGAAAAACTGTTTTTT	CASSDGRLNEKLFF
few	TRBV5-1	TRBJ1-2	NA	TGCGCCAGCAGCTTGACAACGTCCTATGGCTACACCTTC	CASSLTTSYGYTF
NA	TRBV7-2	TRBJ1-5	NA	TGTGCCAGCAGCTCCAGTCCTTATAGCAATCAGCCCCAGCATTTT	CASSSSPYSNQPQHF
few	TRBV7-2	TRBJ2-1	NA	TGTGCCAGCAGCTGGACCCACAATGAGCAGTTCTTC	CASSWTHNEQFF
few	TRBV9	TRBJ1-1	NA	TGTGCCAGCAGCGTAGTCACTGGGGGGAACACTGAAGCTTTCTTT	CASSVVTGGNTEAFF
NA	TRBV7-2	TRBJ2-1	NA	TGTGCCAGCAGCTTTACAGGGTCGAGCTCCTACAATGAGCAGTTCTTC	CASSFTGSSSYNEQFF
few	TRBV5-1	TRBJ1-3	NA	TGCGCCAGCAGCATGGACAGTGGAAACACCATATATTTT	CASSMDSGNTIYF
NA	TRBV5-1	TRBJ2-2	TRBD1	TGCGCCAGCAGCTCCGGGACAGGGTATAACACCGGGGAGCTGTTTTTT	CASSSGTGYNTGELFF
NA	TRBV5-4	TRBJ2-2	NA	TGTGCCAGCAGACGCCTGGACAGGAACACCGGGGAGCTGTTTTTT	CASRRLDRNTGELFF
many	TRBV7-8	TRBJ2-2	TRBD1	TGTGCCAGCAGCCCGACGGGACAGGGTACCGGGGAGCTGTTTTTT	CASSPTGQGTGELFF
few	TRBV7-8	TRBJ2-5	NA	TGTGCCAGCAGCTTACCCCGCGCGTGGAACTGGGGGCGAGGGCGTAACCCCCAAGAGACCCAGTACTTC	CASSLPRAWNWGRGRNPQETQYF
few	TRBV7-2	TRBJ2-1	TRBD2	TGTGCCAGCAGTGCTACGGGACTACCCCCCTACAATGAGCAGTTCTTC	CASSATGLPPYNEQFF
NA	TRBV29-1	TRBJ2-7	NA	TGCAGCGTTGTCCTACTGGGGGGCGTGCCCTACGAGCAGTACTTC	CSVVLLGGVPYEQYF
few	TRBV7-9	TRBJ2-5	NA	TGTGCCAGCAGCTTAATGCCGGGGAGAACCCAGAAAGAGACCCAGTACTTC	CASSLMPGRTQKETQYF
few	TRBV4-3	TRBJ2-1	NA	TGCGCCAGCAGCCCTACTTCTAGCGAGCTTCACAATGAGCAGTTCTTC	CASSPTSSELHNEQFF
few	TRBV4-1	TRBJ2-1	NA	TGCGCCAGCAGCCAAAGGGGGACTACACTCTACAATGAGCAGTTCTTC	CASSQRGTTLYNEQFF
NA	TRBV20-1	TRBJ1-5	NA	TGCAGTGCTAGAGATGGATCCAACACCAATCAGCCCCAGCATTTT	CSARDGSNTNQPQHF
few	TRBV5-1	TRBJ2-7	TRBD2	TGCGCCAGCAGCTTCTTAGGCGGGAGGGCCTCGGGATCCTACGAGCAGTACTTC	CASSFLGGRASGSYEQYF
NA	TRBV20-1	TRBJ1-3	NA	TGCAGTGCTAGAGGGGTGGGTGCACGGAGTGGAAACACCATATATTTT	CSARGVGARSGNTIYF
NA	TRBV6-4	TRBJ2-6	NA	TGTGCCAGCAGGGAATCTGGGGCCAACGTCCTGACTTTC	CASRESGANVLTF